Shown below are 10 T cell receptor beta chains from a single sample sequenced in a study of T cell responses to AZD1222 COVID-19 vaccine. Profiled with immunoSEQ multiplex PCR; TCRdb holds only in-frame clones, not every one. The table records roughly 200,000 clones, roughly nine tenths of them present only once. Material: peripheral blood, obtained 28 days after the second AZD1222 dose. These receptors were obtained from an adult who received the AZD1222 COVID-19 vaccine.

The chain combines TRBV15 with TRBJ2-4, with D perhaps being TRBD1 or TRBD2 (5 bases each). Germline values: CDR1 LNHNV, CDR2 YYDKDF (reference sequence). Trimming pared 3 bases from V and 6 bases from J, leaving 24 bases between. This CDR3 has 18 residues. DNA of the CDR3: TGTGCCACCAGCAGCCTCCGAGGCGTCGGGTCAGGGAGAAACATTCAGTACTTC. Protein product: CATSSLRGVGSGRNIQYF. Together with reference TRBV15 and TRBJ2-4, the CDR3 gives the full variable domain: DAMVIQNPRYQVTQFGKPVTLSCSQTLNHNVMYWYQQKSSQAPKLLFHYYDKDFNNEADTPDNFQSRRPNTSFCFLDIRSPGLGDTAMYLCATSSLRGVGSGRNIQYFGAGTRLSVL.

This CDR3 reads CASSPGGAGGYSPLHF. CDR3 sequence (DNA): TGTGCCAGCTCACCAGGCGGGGCAGGGGGCTATTCACCCCTCCACTTT. V usage is TRBV18 and J usage is TRBJ1-6; TRBD1 aligns across 8 bases. The CDR3 contains 16 residues. Losses at the gene ends were 2 bases for V and 8 bases for J; bases not matched to a gene: 8. CDR1 is KGHSH and CDR2 is LQKENI in the germline V gene.

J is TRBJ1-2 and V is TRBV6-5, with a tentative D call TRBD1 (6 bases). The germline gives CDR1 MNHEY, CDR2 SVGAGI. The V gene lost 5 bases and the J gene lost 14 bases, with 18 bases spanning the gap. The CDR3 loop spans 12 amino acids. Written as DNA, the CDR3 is TGTGCCAGCAGTCCGCGGGGGGGGGCTCATACCTTC. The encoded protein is CASSPRGGAHTF.

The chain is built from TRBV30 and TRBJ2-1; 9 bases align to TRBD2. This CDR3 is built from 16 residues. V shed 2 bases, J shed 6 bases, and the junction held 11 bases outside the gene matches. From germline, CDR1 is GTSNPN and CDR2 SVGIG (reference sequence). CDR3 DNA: TGTGCCTGGAGTCGACTAGCGGTCAGGGACTCCAATGAGCAGTTCTTC. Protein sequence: CAWSRLAVRDSNEQFF.

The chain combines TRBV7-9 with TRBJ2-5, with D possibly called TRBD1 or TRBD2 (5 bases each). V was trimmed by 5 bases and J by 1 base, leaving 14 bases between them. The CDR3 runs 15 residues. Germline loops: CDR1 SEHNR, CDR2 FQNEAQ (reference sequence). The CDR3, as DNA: TGTGCCAGCAGCCTTGGGGGTTGGGGCCAAGAGACCCAGTACTTC. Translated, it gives CASSLGGWGQETQYF.

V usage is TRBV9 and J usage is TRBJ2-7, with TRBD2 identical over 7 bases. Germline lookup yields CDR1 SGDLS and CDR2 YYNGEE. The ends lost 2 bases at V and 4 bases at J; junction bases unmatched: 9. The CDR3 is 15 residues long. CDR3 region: CASSVGGGRVYEQYF. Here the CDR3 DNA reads TGTGCCAGCAGCGTTGGCGGGGGACGGGTTTACGAGCAGTACTTC.

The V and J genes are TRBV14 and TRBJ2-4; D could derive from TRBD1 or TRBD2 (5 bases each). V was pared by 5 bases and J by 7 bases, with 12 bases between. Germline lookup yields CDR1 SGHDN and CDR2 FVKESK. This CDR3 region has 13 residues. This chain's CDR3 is CASSVPGANIQYF. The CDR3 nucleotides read TGTGCCAGCAGCGTTCCCGGGGCCAACATTCAGTACTTC.

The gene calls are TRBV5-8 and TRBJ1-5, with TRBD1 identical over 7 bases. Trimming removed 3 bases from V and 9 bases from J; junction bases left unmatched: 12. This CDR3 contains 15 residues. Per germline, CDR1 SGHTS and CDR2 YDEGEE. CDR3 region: CASSSNRGQSPPQHF. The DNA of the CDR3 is TGTGCCAGCAGCTCCAACAGGGGACAGAGTCCGCCCCAGCATTTT.

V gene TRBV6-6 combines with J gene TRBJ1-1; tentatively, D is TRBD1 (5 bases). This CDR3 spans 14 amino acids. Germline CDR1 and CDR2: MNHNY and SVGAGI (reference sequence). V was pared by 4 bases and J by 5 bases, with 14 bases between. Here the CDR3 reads CASSFETRGTEAFF. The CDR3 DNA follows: TGTGCCAGCAGTTTCGAGACGAGGGGAACTGAAGCTTTCTTT.

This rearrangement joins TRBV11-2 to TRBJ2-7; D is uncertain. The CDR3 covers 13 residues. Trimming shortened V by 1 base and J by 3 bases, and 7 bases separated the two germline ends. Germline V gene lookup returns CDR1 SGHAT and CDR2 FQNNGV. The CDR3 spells CASSLGVGYEQYF. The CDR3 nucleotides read TGTGCCAGCAGCTTAGGGGTTGGCTACGAGCAGTACTTC.